This TCR beta chain was profiled in a study of blood T cell repertoires in COVID-19. Produced via immunoSEQ multiplex PCR; TCRdb's table is partial and in-frame only. The sample contains just over 15,000 clones, 75% to 90% of which appear only once. The clonotype originates from a human donor in a cohort sampled during active COVID-19. Sequencing was done on a sample of peripheral blood.

The CDR3 nucleotides are TGTGCCAGCAGCCCCTTAACAGGGGACACGCAGTATTTT. Its translation: CASSPLTGDTQYF. V and J are TRBV5-4 and TRBJ2-3, with 7 bases matching TRBD1. The CDR3 covers 13 residues. Germline CDR1 reads SGHNT; CDR2 reads YYREEE (reference sequence). V was pared by 4 bases and J by 9 bases, with 8 bases of the junction left unmatched.